The 21 T cell receptor beta chains listed next were all sequenced from one sample in a study of control samples from healthy donors and cancer patients. Profiling relied on immunoSEQ multiplex PCR, and the TCRdb table lists in-frame clones only, not all of them. The table records approximately 150,000 clones, around nine tenths of them present only once. The sequenced sample consisted of blood. The origin of the receptors is a woman between 25 and 40 years old in good health.

The chain is built from TRBV4-3 and TRBJ2-1; perhaps TRBD2 as D (6 bases). CDR1 and CDR2 (germline): LGHNA, YSLEER. Trimming removed 3 bases at V and 3 bases at J, with 18 bases between. CDR3 length equals 17 residues. The chain's CDR3 is CASSQETGLIDYNEQFF. The CDR3 DNA reads TGCGCCAGCAGCCAGGAAACGGGACTGATCGACTACAATGAGCAGTTCTTC.

This rearrangement joins TRBV21-1 to TRBJ1-5. TRBV21-1 is classified as a pseudogene. CDR3 length: 14 residues. The CDR3 region is CASSKRDCHQPQHF. CDR3 nucleotide sequence: TGTGCCAGCAGCAAGAGAGACTGCCATCAGCCCCAGCATTTT.

The chain employs TRBV7-7 and TRBJ2-7; D is unclear. The germline V and J ends were trimmed by 2 bases and 1 base, with 15 bases remaining between them. The CDR3 consists of 16 residues. Germline V gene data show CDR1 as SSHAT and CDR2 as FNYEAQ (reference sequence). The chain's CDR3 is CASSLPPPERSYEQYF. The CDR3 coding sequence is TGTGCCAGCAGCTTACCCCCCCCGGAGCGTTCCTACGAGCAGTACTTC.

The chain is built from TRBV4-3 and TRBJ2-1; D perhaps matches TRBD2 (6 bases). CDR1 and CDR2 (germline): LGHNA, YSLEER. Between the trimmed V and J ends, which lost 1 base and 8 bases, there was a span of 15 bases. The CDR3 is 15 amino acids. CDR3 in DNA: TGCGCCAGCAGCCAAGGGGCGGGGTTTAGGGATGAGCAGTTCTTC. Its protein product is CASSQGAGFRDEQFF.

This rearrangement joins TRBV19 to TRBJ2-5; 7 positions match TRBD1. Germline-derived CDR1 and CDR2 are LNHDA and SQIVND (reference sequence). The CDR3 consists of 14 residues. J lost 5 bases, V lost 4 bases, and 7 bases had no gene match. The CDR3 is CASSTRQGEETQYF. Here the CDR3 DNA reads TGTGCCAGTAGTACCCGACAGGGCGAGGAGACCCAGTACTTC.

This chain connects TRBV18 to TRBJ2-7, with a possible D match to TRBD1 (5 bases). The CDR3 contains 16 residues. Trimming took 6 bases from V and 0 from J, leaving 18 bases between them. From germline, CDR1 is KGHSH and CDR2 LQKENI. CDR3 region: CASSLYRTYLSYEQYF. CDR3 nucleotide sequence: TGTGCCAGCTCGCTTTACAGGACATACCTCTCCTACGAGCAGTACTTC.

Comments on this clone: The junction differs from germline at one of its ends, possibly a read error. J is TRBJ1-3 and V is TRBV12-3 or TRBV12-4; the D is unclear. CDR3 length equals 12 residues. This chain's CDR3 is CASSLDGSTIYF. Here the CDR3 DNA reads TGTGCCAGCAGTTTAGATGGAAGCACCATATATTTT.

This chain connects TRBV11-1 to TRBJ2-3; 7 bases align to TRBD2. Per germline, CDR1 SGHAT and CDR2 FQDESV (reference sequence). J was trimmed by 5 bases and V by 8 bases; bases with no gene match: 4. The CDR3 is 12 amino acids. CDR3 in DNA: TGTGCCAGCGGCCGGGGGGAAGATACGCAGTATTTT. Protein sequence: CASGRGEDTQYF.

The gene calls are TRBV6-1 and TRBJ1-5; D not resolved. The CDR3 covers 16 residues. The V end was cut by 0 bases, the J end by 7 bases, with 16 bases between. CDR1 and CDR2 (germline): MNHNS, SASEGT. CDR3 region: CASSEARETRDQPQHF. As DNA, the CDR3 is TGTGCCAGCAGTGAAGCGAGGGAGACAAGAGACCAGCCCCAGCATTTT.

The chain carries TRBV7-9 and TRBJ1-5, with D perhaps TRBD1 (5 bases). The CDR3 is 17 amino acids. Germline V gene sequence: CDR1 SEHNR, CDR2 FQNEAQ (reference sequence). The ends were cut back, 2 bases at V and 5 bases at J, with 19 bases in the middle. The CDR3 DNA reads as TGTGCCAGCAGCTTAAGTCCGGGGGTCAAGGCCTATCAGCCCCAGCATTTT. Protein: CASSLSPGVKAYQPQHF.

This rearrangement joins TRBV28 to TRBJ2-1; weak D call: TRBD1 (5 bases). Germline assignment: CDR1 MDHEN and CDR2 SYDVKM. Trimming took off 5 bases at V and 7 bases at J, with 15 bases between the two ends. This CDR3 contains 14 residues. The CDR3 sequence is CASSMIRVMNEQFF. CDR3 in DNA: TGTGCCAGCAGTATGATCAGGGTTATGAATGAGCAGTTCTTC.

The chain recombines TRBV11-1 with TRBJ2-7; 9 nucleotides align to TRBD1. The length of the CDR3 is 14 residues. The J segment lost 7 bases and the V segment lost 5 bases, leaving 9 bases of the junction unmatched. Germline CDR1 is SGHAT and CDR2 is FQDESV (reference sequence). The CDR3 protein is CASSADRGVGEQYF. CDR3 sequence (DNA): TGTGCCAGCAGCGCGGACAGGGGAGTAGGGGAGCAGTACTTC.

This rearrangement joins TRBV6-1 to TRBJ1-5; D call uncertain. The V end was cut by 1 base, the J end by 6 bases, with 13 bases between. Germline assignment: CDR1 MNHNS and CDR2 SASEGT. This CDR3 comprises 15 residues. CDR3 loop: CASSEERGVSQPQHF. CDR3 nucleotides: TGTGCCAGCAGTGAAGAGCGGGGAGTAAGTCAGCCCCAGCATTTT.

The V call is TRBV2, the J call TRBJ2-7; 8 nucleotides line up with TRBD2. Germline CDR1 is SNHLY and CDR2 is FYNNEI. V trimming: 7 bases; J trimming: 0 bases; junction bases outside the gene matches: 5. The length of the CDR3 is 14 residues. The CDR3 region is CASMGTRSSYEQYF. The CDR3 nucleotides read TGTGCCAGCATGGGGACTAGGAGCTCCTACGAGCAGTACTTC.

CDR3 coding DNA: TGTGCCAGTAGTCCGACAGGGGCGGACGAAAAACTGTTTTTT. Encoded protein: CASSPTGADEKLFF. The chain joins TRBV19 to TRBJ1-4, with TRBD1 identical over 8 bases. The ends lost 5 bases at V and 8 bases at J; junction bases unmatched: 7. Germline CDR1 reads LNHDA; CDR2 reads SQIVND (reference sequence). This CDR3 is built from 14 residues. The complete variable domain, with remaining parts taken from reference TRBV19 and TRBJ1-4, reads DGGITQSPKYLFRKEGQNVTLSCEQNLNHDAMYWYRQDPGQGLRLIYYSQIVNDFQKGDIAEGYSVSREKKESFPLTVTSAQKNPTAFYLCASSPTGADEKLFFGSGTQLSVL.

The rearrangement uses TRBV19 and TRBJ2-1, with 9 positions matching TRBD2. The CDR3 consists of 16 residues. Germline V gene sequence: CDR1 LNHDA, CDR2 SQIVND (reference sequence). V lost 5 bases, J lost 4 bases, and 9 bases stayed unmatched. CDR3 nucleotides: TGTGCCAGTAGTCCCCGCCTAGCGGGAAATTACAATGAGCAGTTCTTC. Translation gives CASSPRLAGNYNEQFF. Full variable domain (rest looked up from reference TRBV19 and TRBJ2-1): DGGITQSPKYLFRKEGQNVTLSCEQNLNHDAMYWYRQDPGQGLRLIYYSQIVNDFQKGDIAEGYSVSREKKESFPLTVTSAQKNPTAFYLCASSPRLAGNYNEQFFGPGTRLTVL.

This rearrangement joins TRBV11-1 to TRBJ2-5; possible D gene TRBD2, 5 bases. The CDR3 consists of 16 residues. Trimming pared 5 bases from V and 1 base from J, leaving 17 bases between. The germline gives CDR1 SGHAT, CDR2 FQDESV (reference sequence). CDR3 DNA: TGTGCCAGCAGCCCCAGAGGGCAGAGGATCCAAGAGACCCAGTACTTC. The encoded protein is CASSPRGQRIQETQYF.

The chain combines TRBV15 with TRBJ2-5; D gene unclear. Germline values: CDR1 LNHNV, CDR2 YYDKDF (reference sequence). The CDR3 consists of 14 residues. Trimming cost V 5 bases and J 4 bases, with 14 bases left between them. This chain's CDR3 is CATSVVGFPETQYF. Written as DNA, the CDR3 is TGTGCCACCAGCGTGGTGGGTTTTCCAGAGACCCAGTACTTC.

J is TRBJ2-1 and V is TRBV7-2, with 11 bases lining up with TRBD2. J gave up 3 bases and V 5 bases, and 6 bases lay outside the gene matches. The CDR3 contains 16 residues. Germline loops: CDR1 SGHTA, CDR2 FQGNSA. In DNA form, the CDR3 reads TGTGCCAGCAGCCAAACGGGACTAGCGGTCTACAATGAGCAGTTCTTC. This translates into CASSQTGLAVYNEQFF.

The CDR3 region is CASSPQGQAFANEKLFF. In nucleotides, the CDR3 is TGTGCCAGCAGCCCCCAGGGGCAGGCCTTTGCTAATGAAAAACTGTTTTTT. The rearrangement joins TRBV7-9 to TRBJ1-4; possible D gene TRBD1, 6 bases. Germline V lookup: CDR1 SEHNR, CDR2 FQNEAQ (reference sequence). V was clipped by 5 bases and J by 3 bases, with 19 bases between them. The CDR3 contains 17 residues.

The chain combines TRBV4-2 with TRBJ2-2, with D possibly matching TRBD1 (7 bases). The CDR3 is made up of 16 amino acids. Germline loops: CDR1 LGHNA, CDR2 YNFKEQ. The ends were cut back, 1 base at V and 3 bases at J, with 12 bases in the middle. The CDR3 loop is CASSQGGTVHTGELFF. The DNA for the CDR3 is TGTGCCAGCAGCCAAGGCGGGACAGTGCACACCGGGGAGCTGTTTTTT.